This TCR beta chain emerged from a study of cytomegalovirus exposure and HLA in healthy donors. The overall study: Prior work identified 120 million or so unique TCR beta sequences in some 200 million T cells. Regarding the study as a whole: Reported findings show TCR beta sequences accurately forecast HLA-A and HLA-B alleles in most subjects.

The germline gives CDR1 WSHSY, CDR2 SAAADI. V was pared by 6 bases and J by 0 bases, with 12 bases between. The CDR3 has 14 residues. A note on this clone: Its antigen is not known.

This cohort consisted of healthy bone marrow donors. Amplification used 60 Vbeta primers and 13 Jbeta primers. Generated by immunoSEQ multiplex PCR, the TCRdb table keeps only in-frame clones and is missing some. The repertoire holds 100,000 to 150,000 clones, with about 70% as singletons. This TCR was sampled from a woman aged 60-70 years in good health and CMV-seropositive. This chain uses TRBV10-2 with TRBJ2-7; maybe TRBD2 (5 bases). Sequenced sample: PBMCs. CDR3 region: CASRRTGSSYEQYF. CDR3 bases: TGCGCCAGCAGAAGGACGGGAAGCTCCTACGAGCAGTACTTC.